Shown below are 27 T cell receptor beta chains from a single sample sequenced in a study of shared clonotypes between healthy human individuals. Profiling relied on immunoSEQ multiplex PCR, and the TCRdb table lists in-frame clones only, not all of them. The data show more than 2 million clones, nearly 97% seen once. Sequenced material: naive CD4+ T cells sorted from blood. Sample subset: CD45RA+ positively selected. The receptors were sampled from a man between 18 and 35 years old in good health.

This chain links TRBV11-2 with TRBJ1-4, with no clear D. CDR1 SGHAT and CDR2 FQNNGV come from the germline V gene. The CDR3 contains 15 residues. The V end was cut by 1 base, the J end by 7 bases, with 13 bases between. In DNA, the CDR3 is TGTGCCAGCAGCTTAGGTGGGATTGGTAGTGAAAAACTGTTTTTT. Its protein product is CASSLGGIGSEKLFF.

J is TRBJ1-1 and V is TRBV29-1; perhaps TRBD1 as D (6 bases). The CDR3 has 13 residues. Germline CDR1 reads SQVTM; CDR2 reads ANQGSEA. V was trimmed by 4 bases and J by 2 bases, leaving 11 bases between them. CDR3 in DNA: TGCAGCGTTGTGACAGGACTAAACACTGAAGCTTTCTTT. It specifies CSVVTGLNTEAFF.

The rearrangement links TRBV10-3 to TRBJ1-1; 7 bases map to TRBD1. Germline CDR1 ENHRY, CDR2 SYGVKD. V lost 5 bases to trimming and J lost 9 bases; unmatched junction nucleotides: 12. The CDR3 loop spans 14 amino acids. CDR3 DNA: TGTGCCATCAGTAACTCAGACAGGGCCAGACAAGCTTTCTTT. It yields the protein CAISNSDRARQAFF.

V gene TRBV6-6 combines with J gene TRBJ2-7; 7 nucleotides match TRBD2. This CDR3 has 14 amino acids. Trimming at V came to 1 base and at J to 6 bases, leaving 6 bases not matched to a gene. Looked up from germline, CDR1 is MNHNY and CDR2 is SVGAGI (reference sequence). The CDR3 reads CASSYWGREGEQYF. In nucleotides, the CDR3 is TGTGCCAGCAGTTACTGGGGCAGGGAGGGCGAGCAGTACTTC.

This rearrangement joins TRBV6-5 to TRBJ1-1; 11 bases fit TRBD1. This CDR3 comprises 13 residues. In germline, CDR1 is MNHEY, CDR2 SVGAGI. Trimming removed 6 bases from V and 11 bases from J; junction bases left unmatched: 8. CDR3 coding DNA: TGTGCCAGCAGCCAGGACAGGGGGCGGCATGCTTTCTTT. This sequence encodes CASSQDRGRHAFF.

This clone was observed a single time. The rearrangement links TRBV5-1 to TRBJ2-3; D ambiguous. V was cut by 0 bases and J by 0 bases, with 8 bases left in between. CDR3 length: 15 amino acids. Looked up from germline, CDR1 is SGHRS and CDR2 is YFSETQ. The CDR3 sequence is CASSLALGSTDTQYF. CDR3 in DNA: TGCGCCAGCAGCTTGGCCTTGGGGAGCACAGATACGCAGTATTTT.

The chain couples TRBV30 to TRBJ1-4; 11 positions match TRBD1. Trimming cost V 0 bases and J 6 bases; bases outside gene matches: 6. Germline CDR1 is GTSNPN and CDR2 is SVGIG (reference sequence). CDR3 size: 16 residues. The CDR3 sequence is CAWSVGRDRGYEKLFF. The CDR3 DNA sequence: TGTGCCTGGAGTGTGGGCCGGGACAGGGGGTATGAAAAACTGTTTTTT.

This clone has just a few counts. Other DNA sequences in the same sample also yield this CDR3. The CDR3 sequence: CSVGSGETQYF. The CDR3 DNA sequence: TGCAGCGTTGGGTCAGGAGAGACCCAGTACTTC. The chain carries TRBV29-1 and TRBJ2-5; D uncertain. The CDR3 sequence is 11 residues long. Trimming took 4 bases from V and 4 from J, leaving 7 bases between them. The germline CDR1 and CDR2 sequences are SQVTM and ANQGSEA.

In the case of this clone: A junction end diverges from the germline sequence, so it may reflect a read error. The CDR3 coding sequence is TGTGCCAGCAGCTTAGACGGGGGGGCTTGTGTCTTC. It codes for CASSLDGGACVF. This chain uses TRBV11-3 with TRBJ2-1, with 8 bases aligning to TRBD2. CDR1 is SGHNT, CDR2 YENEEA, per germline. The CDR3 consists of 12 residues.

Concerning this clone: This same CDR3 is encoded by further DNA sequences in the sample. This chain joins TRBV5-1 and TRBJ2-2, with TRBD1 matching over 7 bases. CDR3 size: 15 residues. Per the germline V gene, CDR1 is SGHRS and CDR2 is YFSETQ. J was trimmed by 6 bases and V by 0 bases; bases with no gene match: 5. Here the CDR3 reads CASSLAGQGAGELFF. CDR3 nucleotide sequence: TGCGCCAGCAGCTTGGCCGGTCAGGGGGCCGGGGAGCTGTTTTTT.

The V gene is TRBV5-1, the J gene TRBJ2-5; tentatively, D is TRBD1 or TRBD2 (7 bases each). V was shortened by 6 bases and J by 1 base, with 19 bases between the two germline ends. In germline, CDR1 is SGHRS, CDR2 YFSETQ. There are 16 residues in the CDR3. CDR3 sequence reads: CASTLQGGRSQETQYF. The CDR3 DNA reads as TGCGCCAGCACCCTCCAGGGGGGGCGCTCCCAAGAGACCCAGTACTTC. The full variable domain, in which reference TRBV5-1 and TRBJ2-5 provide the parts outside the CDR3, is KAGVTQTPRYLIKTRGQQVTLSCSPISGHRSVSWYQQTPGQGLQFLFEYFSETQRNKGNFPGRFSGRQFSNSRSEMNVSTLELGDSALYLCASTLQGGRSQETQYFGPGTRLLVL.

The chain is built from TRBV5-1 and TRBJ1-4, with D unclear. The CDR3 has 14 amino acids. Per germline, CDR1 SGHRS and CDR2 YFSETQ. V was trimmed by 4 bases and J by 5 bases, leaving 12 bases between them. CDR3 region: CASSPTTGNEKLFF. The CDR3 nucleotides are TGCGCCAGCAGCCCGACCACCGGAAATGAAAAACTGTTTTTT.

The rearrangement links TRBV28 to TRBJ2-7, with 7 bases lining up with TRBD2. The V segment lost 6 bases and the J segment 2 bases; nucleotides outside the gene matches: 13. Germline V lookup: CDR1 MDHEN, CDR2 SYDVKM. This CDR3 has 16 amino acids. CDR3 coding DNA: TGTGCCAGCAGCACCGCGCCTTCTAGCGGAACCTACGAGCAGTACTTC. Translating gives CASSTAPSSGTYEQYF.

The CDR3 is CASSFIGSPLHF. For the CDR3, the DNA is TGTGCCAGCAGTTTTATCGGGTCACCCCTCCACTTT. V and J are TRBV28 and TRBJ1-6; D gene uncertain. The V gene's germline CDR1 is MDHEN and CDR2 SYDVKM. The CDR3 runs 12 residues. V was clipped by 3 bases and J by 10 bases, with 7 bases between them.

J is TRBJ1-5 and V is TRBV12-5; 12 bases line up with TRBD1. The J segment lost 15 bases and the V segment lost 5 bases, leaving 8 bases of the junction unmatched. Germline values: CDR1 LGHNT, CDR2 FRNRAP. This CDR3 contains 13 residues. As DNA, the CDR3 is TGTGCTAGTGGTGGGACAGGGGGCAGGGCGATGCATTTT. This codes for CASGGTGGRAMHF.

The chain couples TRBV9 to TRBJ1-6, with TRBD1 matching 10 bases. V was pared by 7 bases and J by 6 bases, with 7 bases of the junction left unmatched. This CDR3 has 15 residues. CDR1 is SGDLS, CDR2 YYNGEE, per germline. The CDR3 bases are TGTGCCAGCCGAGAAGGGACAGGGGCTAATTCACCCCTCCACTTT. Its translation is CASREGTGANSPLHF.

The DNA of the CDR3 is TGCGCCAGCAGCTCCGAGGGACAGCCCTACGAGCAGTACTTC. Translated, it gives CASSSEGQPYEQYF. V and J are TRBV5-1 and TRBJ2-7, with 7 bases aligning to TRBD1. This CDR3 is 14 amino acids long. CDR1 and CDR2 from the germline V gene are SGHRS and YFSETQ. V shed 3 bases, J shed 2 bases, and the junction held 5 bases outside the gene matches.

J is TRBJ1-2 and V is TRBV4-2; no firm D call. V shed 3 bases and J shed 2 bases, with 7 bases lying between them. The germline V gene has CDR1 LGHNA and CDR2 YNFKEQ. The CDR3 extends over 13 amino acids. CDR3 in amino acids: CASSHPNNYGYTF. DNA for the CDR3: TGTGCCAGCAGCCATCCTAACAACTATGGCTACACCTTC.

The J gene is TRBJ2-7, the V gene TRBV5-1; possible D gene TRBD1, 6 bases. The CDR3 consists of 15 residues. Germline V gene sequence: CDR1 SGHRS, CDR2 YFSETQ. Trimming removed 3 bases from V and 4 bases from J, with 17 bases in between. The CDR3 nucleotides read TGCGCCAGCAGCTCTACTACACCAGGGGATTACGAGCAGTACTTC. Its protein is CASSSTTPGDYEQYF.

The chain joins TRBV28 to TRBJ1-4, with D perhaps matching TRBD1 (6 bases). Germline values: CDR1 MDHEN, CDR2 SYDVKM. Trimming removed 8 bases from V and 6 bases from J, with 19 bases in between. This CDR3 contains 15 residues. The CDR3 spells CASRTSGGSDEKLFF. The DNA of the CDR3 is TGTGCCAGCCGGACTTCCGGGGGCTCGGATGAAAAACTGTTTTTT.

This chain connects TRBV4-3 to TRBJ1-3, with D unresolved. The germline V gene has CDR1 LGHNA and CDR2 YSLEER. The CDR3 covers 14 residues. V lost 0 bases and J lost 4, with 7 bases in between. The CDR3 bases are TGCGCCAGCAGCCAAGATCATGGGGGAAACACCATATATTTT. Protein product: CASSQDHGGNTIYF.

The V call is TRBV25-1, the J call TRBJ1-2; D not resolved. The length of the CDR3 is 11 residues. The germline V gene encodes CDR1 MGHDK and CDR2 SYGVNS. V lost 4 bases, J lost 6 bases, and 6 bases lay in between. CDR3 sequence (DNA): TGTGCCAGCAGTGTTTGGGATGGCTACACCTTC. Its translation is CASSVWDGYTF.

CDR3: CASSPEKQPQHF. The CDR3 nucleotides read TGTGCCAGCAGTCCCGAGAAACAGCCCCAGCATTTT. V is TRBV28 and J is TRBJ1-5; no clear D gene. The CDR3 covers 12 residues. Germline CDR1 reads MDHEN; CDR2 reads SYDVKM. Deletions cut 5 bases from V and 7 bases from J, with 9 bases between.

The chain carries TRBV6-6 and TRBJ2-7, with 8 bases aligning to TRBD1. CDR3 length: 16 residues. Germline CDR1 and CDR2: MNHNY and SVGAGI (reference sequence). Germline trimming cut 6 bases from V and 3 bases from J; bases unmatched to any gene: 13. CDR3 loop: CASSQTGTGVYYEQYF. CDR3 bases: TGTGCCAGCAGCCAGACGGGGACAGGAGTATACTACGAGCAGTACTTC.

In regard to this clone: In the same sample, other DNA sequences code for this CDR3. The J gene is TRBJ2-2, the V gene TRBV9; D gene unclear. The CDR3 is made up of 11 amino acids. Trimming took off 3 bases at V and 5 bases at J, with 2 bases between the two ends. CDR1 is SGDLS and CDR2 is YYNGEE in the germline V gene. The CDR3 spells CASSGTGELFF. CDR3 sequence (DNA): TGTGCCAGCAGCGGAACCGGGGAGCTGTTTTTT.

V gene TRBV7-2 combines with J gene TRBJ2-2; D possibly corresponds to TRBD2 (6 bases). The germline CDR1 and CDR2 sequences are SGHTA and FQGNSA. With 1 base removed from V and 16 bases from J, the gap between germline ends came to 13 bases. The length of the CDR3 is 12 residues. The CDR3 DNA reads TGTGCCAGCAGCTTAGGGGGAGGAATTAGGTTTTTT. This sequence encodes CASSLGGGIRFF. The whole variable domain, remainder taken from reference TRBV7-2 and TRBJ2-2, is GAGVSQSPSNKVTEKGKDVELRCDPISGHTALYWYRQSLGQGLEFLIYFQGNSAPDKSGLPSDRFSAERTGGSVSTLTIQRTQQEDSAVYLCASSLGGGIRFFGEGSRLTVL.

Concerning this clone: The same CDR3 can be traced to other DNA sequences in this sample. The CDR3 region has the DNA TGCGCCAGCAGCCAAAGAGGCGGGAATGAAAAACTGTTTTTT. It translates to CASSQRGGNEKLFF. This chain connects TRBV4-1 to TRBJ1-4, with D unclear. V was trimmed by 2 bases and J by 5 bases, leaving 9 bases between them. This CDR3 comprises 14 residues. Germline CDR1 reads MGHRA; CDR2 reads YSYEKL.